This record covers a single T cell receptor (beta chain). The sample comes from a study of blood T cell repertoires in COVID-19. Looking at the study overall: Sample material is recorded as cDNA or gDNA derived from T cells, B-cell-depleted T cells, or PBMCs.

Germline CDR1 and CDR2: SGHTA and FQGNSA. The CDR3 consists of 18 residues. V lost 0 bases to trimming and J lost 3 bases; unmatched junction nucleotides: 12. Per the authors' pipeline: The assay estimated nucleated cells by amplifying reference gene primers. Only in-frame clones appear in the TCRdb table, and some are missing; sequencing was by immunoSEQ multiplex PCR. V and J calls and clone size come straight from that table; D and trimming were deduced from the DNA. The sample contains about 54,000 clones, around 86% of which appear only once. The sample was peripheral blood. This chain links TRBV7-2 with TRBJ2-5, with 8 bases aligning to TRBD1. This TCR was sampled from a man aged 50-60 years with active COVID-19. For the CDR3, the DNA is TGTGCCAGCAGCTTAGCTCCCCGACAGGGGCGAAACGAAGAGACCCAGTACTTC. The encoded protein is CASSLAPRQGRNEETQYF.